The 16 T cell receptor beta chains reported below all come from one sample, sequenced in a study of cytomegalovirus exposure and HLA in healthy donors (TCRdb year 2017). Receptors were amplified or captured by the immunoSEQ multiplex PCR assay. In TCRdb, the immuneACCESS table is reduced to in-frame sequences with V and J assigned. These tables do not hold every clone; where another copy was compared, an unresolved V gene accounts for under half, and the others remain unexplained. This sample comprises 150,000 to 200,000 clones, 84% of them detected only once. The top ten constitute roughly a tenth of the sample. Sequenced input: PBMCs. These receptors originate from a young man in good health and CMV-seropositive.

This sequence joins TRBV28 and TRBJ2-7; the D gene is possibly TRBD2 (6 bases). Between the trimmed V and J ends, which lost 4 bases and 5 bases, there was a span of 9 bases. In germline, CDR1 is MDHEN, CDR2 SYDVKM. CDR3 size: 12 residues. Here the CDR3 reads CASSSSGDEQYF. The CDR3 bases are TGTGCCAGCAGTTCCTCGGGGGACGAGCAGTACTTC.

The V and J genes are TRBV7-8 and TRBJ1-2; D ambiguous. The CDR3 is 15 residues long. Germline CDR1 is SGHVS and CDR2 is FQNEAQ. The V gene lost 5 bases and the J gene lost 4 bases, with 17 bases spanning the gap. The CDR3 spells CASSLVQTGPYGYTF. The CDR3 DNA sequence: TGTGCCAGCAGCCTAGTCCAAACTGGGCCCTATGGCTACACCTTC.

This chain links TRBV5-1 with TRBJ2-7, with D possibly TRBD2 on 7 matching bases. V dropped 5 bases and J dropped 0 bases, with 12 bases sitting between them. Germline V lookup: CDR1 SGHRS, CDR2 YFSETQ. The CDR3 sequence is 14 residues long. The CDR3 sequence is CASRRGGDSYEQYF. The CDR3 DNA reads as TGCGCCAGCAGGAGGGGGGGAGACTCCTACGAGCAGTACTTC. The entire variable domain, with the rest obtained from reference TRBV5-1 and TRBJ2-7, is as follows: KAGVTQTPRYLIKTRGQQVTLSCSPISGHRSVSWYQQTPGQGLQFLFEYFSETQRNKGNFPGRFSGRQFSNSRSEMNVSTLELGDSALYLCASRRGGDSYEQYFGPGTRLTVT.

The V call is TRBV5-6, the J call TRBJ2-7, with D unclear. The V and J ends lost 2 bases and 2 bases respectively, with 14 bases between them. Germline CDR1 is SGHDT and CDR2 is YYEEEE. The CDR3 is made up of 15 amino acids. CDR3 in DNA: TGTGCCAGCAGCTTAGGAGTCCGAACTCCCTACGAGCAGTACTTC. Translated, it gives CASSLGVRTPYEQYF.

The rearrangement uses TRBV2 and TRBJ2-5; no reliable D call. The V end was cut by 6 bases, the J end by 1 base, with 6 bases between. This CDR3 spans 12 amino acids. CDR1 and CDR2 (germline): SNHLY, FYNNEI. CDR3 sequence reads: CASRELQETQYF. CDR3 nucleotides: TGTGCCAGCAGGGAGCTCCAAGAGACCCAGTACTTC.

This chain uses TRBV7-3 with TRBJ1-4; no reliable D call. V was clipped by 2 bases and J by 8 bases, with 12 bases between them. The V gene's germline CDR1 is SGHTA and CDR2 FQGTGA. The CDR3 loop spans 14 amino acids. Here the CDR3 DNA reads TGTGCCAGCAGCTTAGAGCCCTTAAGCGAAAAACTGTTTTTT. Protein: CASSLEPLSEKLFF.

This clone was seen a single time. The rearrangement links TRBV7-2 to TRBJ2-7; 9 bases are a match to TRBD2. This CDR3 has 16 amino acids. Losses at the gene ends were 1 base for V and 3 bases for J; bases not matched to a gene: 7. Germline CDR1 and CDR2: SGHTA and FQGNSA. CDR3 DNA sequence: TGTGCCAGCAGCTTAGAGGGGCTAGCGGGGAACTACGAGCAGTACTTC. Translated, it gives CASSLEGLAGNYEQYF.

The V and J genes are TRBV7-6 and TRBJ2-2; D is ambiguous. The CDR3 is 15 amino acids. The germline gives CDR1 SGHVS, CDR2 FNYEAQ. V shed 1 base and J shed 3 bases, with 9 bases lying between them. CDR3 in amino acids: CASSLESRYTGELFF. The CDR3, as DNA: TGTGCCAGCAGCTTAGAGTCCAGATACACCGGGGAGCTGTTTTTT.

This clone showed up just once. This chain joins TRBV28 and TRBJ2-7; maybe TRBD1 (5 bases). There are 14 residues in the CDR3. The V gene lost 1 base and the J gene lost 4 bases, with 11 bases spanning the gap. Germline loops: CDR1 MDHEN, CDR2 SYDVKM. This CDR3 reads CASSLLRGPYEQYF. The DNA for the CDR3 is TGTGCCAGCAGTTTATTAAGGGGTCCGTACGAGCAGTACTTC.

This chain joins TRBV5-1 and TRBJ1-1; D not certain. The CDR3 covers 15 residues. With 4 bases removed from V and 5 bases from J, the gap between germline ends came to 18 bases. CDR1 and CDR2 (germline): SGHRS, YFSETQ. The CDR3 loop is CASSPKGARETEAFF. The CDR3 coding sequence is TGCGCCAGCAGCCCGAAGGGAGCTAGAGAGACTGAAGCTTTCTTT.

This clone was observed a handful of times. The chain couples TRBV28 to TRBJ1-2, with 7 bases lining up with TRBD1. CDR3 length: 16 amino acids. V dropped 7 bases and J dropped 5; count of bases not matched to a gene: 16. CDR1 is MDHEN and CDR2 is SYDVKM in the germline V gene. The CDR3 DNA is TGTGCCAGCACCCACACGTCAGGGACAGCTAGTTATGGCTACACCTTC. Translating gives CASTHTSGTASYGYTF.

The gene calls are TRBV4-1 and TRBJ2-7, with 9 bases lining up with TRBD1. The V segment lost 8 bases and the J segment 4 bases; nucleotides outside the gene matches: 9. The CDR3 contains 14 residues. Germline V CDR1 and CDR2: MGHRA, YSYEKL. This chain's CDR3 is CASGYGTGPYEQYF. DNA for the CDR3: TGCGCCAGCGGCTACGGGACAGGGCCATACGAGCAGTACTTC.

This clone was observed a handful of times. The genes are TRBV7-2 and TRBJ2-7, with 9 bases fitting TRBD2. V gave up 4 bases and J gave up 6 bases; unmatched junction bases: 7. The V gene's germline CDR1 is SGHTA and CDR2 FQGNSA. CDR3 length: 14 amino acids. The CDR3 DNA sequence: TGTGCCAGCAGCTCCCACGGGACTAGCTCCGAGCAGTACTTC. This translates into CASSSHGTSSEQYF. The full variable domain, with the rest looked up from reference TRBV7-2 and TRBJ2-7, is GAGVSQSPSNKVTEKGKDVELRCDPISGHTALYWYRQSLGQGLEFLIYFQGNSAPDKSGLPSDRFSAERTGGSVSTLTIQRTQQEDSAVYLCASSSHGTSSEQYFGPGTRLTVT.

The rearrangement links TRBV4-3 to TRBJ1-3; D unresolved. Looked up from germline, CDR1 is LGHNA and CDR2 is YSLEER. V was cut by 2 bases and J by 0 bases, with 2 bases left in between. The CDR3 spans 13 residues. The CDR3, as DNA: TGCGCCAGCAGCCAACACTCTGGAAACACCATATATTTT. It specifies CASSQHSGNTIYF.

The J gene is TRBJ1-6, the V gene TRBV7-9; 9 nucleotides match TRBD1. V shed 4 bases and J 14 bases; nucleotides not matched to a gene: 18. Germline loops: CDR1 SEHNR, CDR2 FQNEAQ (reference sequence). The length of the CDR3 is 17 residues. The CDR3 sequence: CASSSITPRDRVRSLHF. The CDR3 DNA follows: TGTGCCAGCAGCTCGATAACCCCCCGGGACAGGGTAAGATCCCTCCACTTT.

CDR3 in DNA: TGTGCCAGTAGAAGGGGGACTAGCCGTACAGATACGCAGTATTTT. The encoded protein is CASRRGTSRTDTQYF. The chain has TRBV19 and TRBJ2-3; TRBD2 matches 9 bases. V shed 6 bases, J shed 3 bases, and the junction held 7 bases outside the gene matches. CDR1 LNHDA and CDR2 SQIVND come from the germline V gene (reference sequence). CDR3 length equals 15 residues.